What follows are 28 T cell receptor beta chains derived from one specimen sequenced in a study of cytomegalovirus exposure and HLA in healthy donors. Researchers ran the PCR with 60 Vbeta and 13 Jbeta primers. Sequencing was performed with immunoSEQ multiplex PCR; in TCRdb, only in-frame clones are kept and a portion is missing. This sample has some 150,000 clones; 76% occur once, and the top ten carry 1.8%. Sequencing input: PBMCs. All receptors derive from a female donor in good health and CMV-seropositive.

This clone came up a few times. The chain has TRBV6-5 and TRBJ2-3; 13 bases map to TRBD2. The CDR3 length is 14 residues. The junction had 6 bases not matched to a gene; V was cut back by 11 bases and J by 4 bases. CDR1 is MNHEY and CDR2 is SVGAGI in the germline V gene. Here the CDR3 reads CAVLAGGRPDTQYF. CDR3 DNA: TGTGCCGTACTAGCGGGGGGGCGGCCAGATACGCAGTATTTT.

The rearrangement joins TRBV2 to TRBJ2-5, with 11 positions matching TRBD2. The J call may be incorrect, as the DNA end agrees better with TRBJ2-7. Germline V gene data show CDR1 as SNHLY and CDR2 as FYNNEI. This CDR3 is built from 15 residues. CDR3 region: CASNLQGTSGYEQYF. The CDR3 DNA reads as TGTGCCAGCAATTTGCAAGGGACTAGCGGATACGAGCAGTACTTC.

This rearrangement joins TRBV6-1 to TRBJ2-7; 9 bases line up with TRBD1. CDR3 size: 14 residues. V gave up 6 bases and J gave up 1 base; unmatched junction bases: 4. Germline V CDR1 and CDR2: MNHNS, SASEGT. CDR3: CASRPGQGSYEQYF. In nucleotides, the CDR3 is TGTGCCAGCAGACCGGGACAGGGATCCTACGAGCAGTACTTC.

V and J are TRBV5-1 and TRBJ1-6; 8 nucleotides line up with TRBD1. J lost 8 bases, V lost 2 bases, and 6 bases had no gene match. CDR3 length equals 15 residues. Germline V CDR1 and CDR2: SGHRS, YFSETQ. The CDR3 DNA follows: TGCGCCAGCAGCTTAGGGGGGACAGGAGATTCACCCCTCCACTTT. Translating it yields CASSLGGTGDSPLHF.

V usage is TRBV7-3 and J usage is TRBJ2-2; 7 nucleotides line up with TRBD2. CDR1 and CDR2 (germline): SGHTA, FQGTGA. This CDR3 has 16 residues. The junction had 10 bases not matched to a gene; V was cut back by 5 bases and J by 4 bases. CDR3 bases: TGTGCCAGCAGCGCGCGGGAGAGCGCGGGCACCGGGGAGCTGTTTTTT. Translation gives CASSARESAGTGELFF.

The chain combines TRBV6-1 with TRBJ2-5, with 9 bases aligning to TRBD2. CDR1 and CDR2 (germline): MNHNS, SASEGT. V shed 3 bases, J shed 2 bases, and the junction held 13 bases outside the gene matches. The CDR3 is made up of 18 amino acids. The chain's CDR3 is CASSDFRREGRLQETQYF. The DNA for the CDR3 is TGTGCCAGCAGTGATTTCAGGCGGGAGGGCCGATTGCAAGAGACCCAGTACTTC.

This clone was picked up a small number of times. The gene calls are TRBV6-1 and TRBJ1-4, with D tentatively TRBD1 (6 bases). The CDR3 extends over 15 amino acids. V was cut by 8 bases and J by 7 bases, with 20 bases left in between. Germline CDR1 and CDR2: MNHNS and SASEGT. Here the CDR3 reads CASHGQLAYGEKLFF. In DNA, the CDR3 is TGTGCCAGCCATGGACAGTTGGCGTATGGTGAAAAACTGTTTTTT.

This clone has just one count. V usage is TRBV7-3 and J usage is TRBJ2-5; 9 bases line up with TRBD2. The V gene's germline CDR1 is SGHTA and CDR2 FQGTGA. The CDR3 is 15 amino acids. The V gene end was trimmed by 4 bases and the J gene end by 5 bases; junction bases not matched to a gene: 8. CDR3 amino acids: CASSSPGGGEETQYF. The CDR3 coding sequence is TGTGCCAGCAGCTCGCCAGGCGGGGGGGAGGAGACCCAGTACTTC. The full variable domain, in which reference TRBV7-3 and TRBJ2-5 provide the parts outside the CDR3, is GAGVSQTPSNKVTEKGKYVELRCDPISGHTALYWYRQSLGQGPEFLIYFQGTGAADDSGLPNDRFFAVRPEGSVSTLKIQRTERGDSAVYLCASSSPGGGEETQYFGPGTRLLVL.

The V call is TRBV11-2, the J call TRBJ2-1; 7 bases fit TRBD2. The CDR3 is made up of 15 amino acids. Germline V gene lookup returns CDR1 SGHAT and CDR2 FQNNGV. J lost 8 bases, V lost 1 base, and 8 bases had no gene match. CDR3 DNA: TGTGCCAGCAGCTTAGGCGGGGGAGGAGTCCATGAGCAGTTCTTC. Protein: CASSLGGGGVHEQFF.

This chain links TRBV6-5 with TRBJ2-5; D may be TRBD1 (5 bases). Trimming removed 2 bases from V and 5 bases from J, with 15 bases in between. Germline V gives CDR1 MNHEY, CDR2 SVGAGI. This CDR3 spans 15 amino acids. The CDR3 DNA reads as TGTGCCAGCAGTTACCGAGATGGACACTCCGAGACCCAGTACTTC. Its translation is CASSYRDGHSETQYF.

The chain has TRBV9 and TRBJ2-7; 8 bases agree with TRBD1. V shed 4 bases and J 3 bases; nucleotides not matched to a gene: 9. There are 15 residues in the CDR3. The V gene's germline CDR1 is SGDLS and CDR2 YYNGEE. The DNA for the CDR3 is TGTGCCAGCAGCTCTTCGGGACAGGCACACTACGAGCAGTACTTC. It specifies CASSSSGQAHYEQYF.

J is TRBJ1-2 and V is TRBV19, with 9 bases identical to TRBD1. The CDR3 spans 14 residues. Trimming cost V 6 bases and J 6 bases; bases outside gene matches: 8. Germline lookup yields CDR1 LNHDA and CDR2 SQIVND (reference sequence). This CDR3 is CASRTNTGGDGYTF. The CDR3 DNA reads as TGTGCCAGTAGGACGAACACAGGGGGCGATGGCTACACCTTC. Full variable domain (remainder filled in from reference TRBV19 and TRBJ1-2): DGGITQSPKYLFRKEGQNVTLSCEQNLNHDAMYWYRQDPGQGLRLIYYSQIVNDFQKGDIAEGYSVSREKKESFPLTVTSAQKNPTAFYLCASRTNTGGDGYTFGSGTRLTVV.

The count of this clone is one. V usage is TRBV7-3 and J usage is TRBJ2-1; TRBD1 is a possible D gene (5 bases). CDR1 is SGHTA and CDR2 is FQGTGA in the germline V gene. This CDR3 is built from 13 residues. Trimming shortened V by 5 bases and J by 5 bases, and 10 bases separated the two germline ends. The CDR3, as DNA: TGTGCCAGCAGCCAGGGCAGTAACAATGAGCAGTTCTTC. This gives the protein CASSQGSNNEQFF.

The J gene is TRBJ1-2, the V gene TRBV6-1, with a tentative D call TRBD1 (6 bases). V lost 4 bases and J 0 bases, leaving 12 bases between the germline ends. The CDR3 is 15 residues long. Per germline, CDR1 MNHNS and CDR2 SASEGT. CDR3 residues: CASSVQGQANYGYTF. The CDR3 DNA is TGTGCCAGCAGTGTTCAGGGACAAGCTAACTATGGCTACACCTTC.

The CDR3 here is CAWSVLAGGRSEQFF. The CDR3 DNA sequence: TGTGCCTGGAGTGTACTGGCGGGGGGGCGTAGTGAGCAGTTCTTC. V gene TRBV30 combines with J gene TRBJ2-1, with TRBD2 identical over 9 bases. The J segment lost 9 bases and the V segment lost 0 bases, leaving 9 bases of the junction unmatched. Per germline, CDR1 GTSNPN and CDR2 SVGIG (reference sequence). This CDR3 is 15 amino acids long.

This clone appeared a single time. The chain couples TRBV6-1 to TRBJ2-2; 7 bases match TRBD2. Unmatched junction bases numbered 5, after V lost 7 bases and J lost 0 bases. The CDR3 runs to 15 residues. CDR1 and CDR2 from the germline V gene are MNHNS and SASEGT. DNA for the CDR3: TGTGCCAGCACCTCCGGGAGGACGAACACCGGGGAGCTGTTTTTT. As protein: CASTSGRTNTGELFF.

This clone has more than one count but fewer than ten. The chain combines TRBV30 with TRBJ2-1, with TRBD2 as a possible D gene (5 bases). Trimming shortened V by 1 base and J by 5 bases, and 18 bases separated the two germline ends. Germline CDR1 and CDR2: GTSNPN and SVGIG (reference sequence). This CDR3 has 16 residues. CDR3 sequence (DNA): TGTGCCTGGAGTGCCGGGGATTTTTCCCTCGACAATGAGCAGTTCTTC. This translates into CAWSAGDFSLDNEQFF.

J is TRBJ1-4 and V is TRBV4-1, with 7 nucleotides matching TRBD1. The CDR3 consists of 16 residues. Germline V CDR1 and CDR2: MGHRA, YSYEKL. V lost 0 bases, J lost 4 bases, and 5 bases stayed unmatched. CDR3 in DNA: TGCGCCAGCAGCCAAGATGGGGACAGCTTTAATGAAAAACTGTTTTTT. Its translation: CASSQDGDSFNEKLFF.

The chain has TRBV30 and TRBJ2-7; 9 nucleotides line up with TRBD1. CDR3 size: 13 residues. Trimming at V came to 2 bases and at J to 4 bases, leaving 3 bases not matched to a gene. From germline, CDR1 is GTSNPN and CDR2 SVGIG (reference sequence). The CDR3 nucleotides are TGTGCCTGGAGTTCGGGACAGGGATACGAGCAGTACTTC. This encodes CAWSSGQGYEQYF.

The chain links TRBV7-9 to TRBJ2-2; tentatively, D is TRBD1 (6 bases). CDR1 and CDR2 (germline): SEHNR, FQNEAQ (reference sequence). Between the trimmed V and J ends, which lost 5 bases and 13 bases, there was a span of 11 bases. There are 11 residues in the CDR3. Written as DNA, the CDR3 is TGTGCCAGCAGCCTTAGCAGGGGGCTGTTTTTT. Translating it yields CASSLSRGLFF.

The rearrangement joins TRBV10-3 to TRBJ2-1; the match to TRBD1 covers 8 bases. The CDR3 covers 15 residues. V gave up 0 bases and J gave up 9 bases; unmatched junction bases: 7. Per the germline V gene, CDR1 is ENHRY and CDR2 is SYGVKD. CDR3 bases: TGTGCCATCAGTGAGTCGGGCAGGGGGCCGAGTGAGCAGTTCTTC. It specifies CAISESGRGPSEQFF.

This clone came up a few times. This rearrangement joins TRBV29-1 to TRBJ1-1; D not certain. This CDR3 region has 12 residues. Germline loops: CDR1 SQVTM, CDR2 ANQGSEA. Trimming shortened V by 3 bases and J by 4 bases, and 9 bases separated the two germline ends. CDR3 sequence: CSVDSGSTEAFF. The CDR3 region has the DNA TGCAGCGTTGATTCCGGGAGCACTGAAGCTTTCTTT.

This clone showed up just a few times. The rearrangement joins TRBV6-5 to TRBJ2-7; D possibly corresponds to TRBD2 (6 bases). Germline V gives CDR1 MNHEY, CDR2 SVGAGI. V lost 4 bases and J 0 bases, leaving 10 bases between the germline ends. This CDR3 is 14 amino acids long. The CDR3 sequence is CASSSAGSSYEQYF. The CDR3 nucleotides are TGTGCCAGCAGTTCCGCGGGAAGCTCCTACGAGCAGTACTTC.

The rearrangement links TRBV2 to TRBJ1-5, with D tentatively TRBD1 (5 bases). The germline V gene encodes CDR1 SNHLY and CDR2 FYNNEI. Deletions cut 6 bases from V and 2 bases from J, with 14 bases between. The CDR3 is 15 residues long. The CDR3 DNA is TGTGCCAGCAGAAGCTCGGAGGGACGCAATCAGCCCCAGCATTTT. Its protein product is CASRSSEGRNQPQHF.

This clone has only a few counts. The chain uses TRBV10-3 and TRBJ1-4; TRBD1 matches 8 bases. Per the germline V gene, CDR1 is ENHRY and CDR2 is SYGVKD. The CDR3 sequence is 16 residues long. V trimming: 9 bases; J trimming: 6 bases; junction bases outside the gene matches: 15. The chain's CDR3 is CAISRIWTGPDEKLFF. CDR3 in DNA: TGTGCCATTTCGCGGATTTGGACAGGGCCGGATGAAAAACTGTTTTTT.

This chain links TRBV5-4 with TRBJ1-2; D not certain. Germline V lookup: CDR1 SGHNT, CDR2 YYREEE (reference sequence). Trimming removed 4 bases at V and 5 bases at J, with 12 bases between. The CDR3 consists of 13 residues. The CDR3 bases are TGTGCCAGCAGCGTGGACGGTGATTATGGCTACACCTTC. Protein product: CASSVDGDYGYTF.

The chain combines TRBV7-3 with TRBJ2-1, with D possibly matching TRBD2 (5 bases). Trimming shortened V by 0 bases and J by 3 bases, and 6 bases separated the two germline ends. This CDR3 contains 14 residues. In germline, CDR1 is SGHTA, CDR2 FQGTGA. In DNA, the CDR3 is TGTGCCAGCAGCTTAACCCGGGACTACAATGAGCAGTTCTTC. Amino acid sequence: CASSLTRDYNEQFF.

The chain carries TRBV5-4 and TRBJ2-7; the match to TRBD2 covers 9 bases. The CDR3 runs to 18 residues. CDR1 SGHNT and CDR2 YYREEE come from the germline V gene (reference sequence). V shed 2 bases and J 4 bases; nucleotides not matched to a gene: 16. CDR3 sequence reads: CASSLEASGILKKYEQYF. In nucleotides, the CDR3 is TGTGCCAGCAGCTTAGAGGCTAGCGGGATTCTAAAAAAATACGAGCAGTACTTC.